This T cell receptor (beta chain) stems from a study of T cells in Graves' hyperthyroidism and ophthalmopathy (dated by TCRdb to between 2018 and 2020). Regarding the complete study: Peripheral blood samples were taken at initial diagnosis, before any treatment was given. An independent validation cohort of some 18 hyperthyroidism patients and approximately 17 patients who later progressed to ophthalmopathy tested prospective prediction of ophthalmopathy. In about 6 Graves' hyperthyroidism patients, the study also compared T-cell repertoires from thyroid tissue with T-cell repertoires from blood. Once sampling was done, hyperthyroidism patients were given methimazole at a starting dose of 30 mg daily, whereas ophthalmopathy patients were given high-dose intravenous methylprednisolone. The 75 to 100 discovery patients were randomly split 7:3 into training and test sets. The paper reports TCR Vbeta CDR3 sequencing of some 140 peripheral blood samples: approximately 41 ophthalmopathy, roughly 74 hyperthyroidism and around 17 progressor patients. TCR V-J signatures able to tell the groups apart were searched for in a discovery cohort of 90 to 100 patients, of whom roughly 42 had Graves' ophthalmopathy and under 65 had stable Graves' hyperthyroidism.

Points the paper makes about the study in general: Most expanded thyroid clonotypes (frequency above 0.001) were also detected in blood, a finding suggesting that blood repertoires may reflect thyroid immune responses. In validation, the model predicted progression to ophthalmopathy a median of approximately 6.3 months before onset, with approximately 68% sensitivity and 72.22% specificity. No statistical method was used to set the sample size in advance, and investigators knew the group allocation. In cross-validation, a model built on a 13 V-J signature told ophthalmopathy apart from stable hyperthyroidism with just under 90% sensitivity and around 84% specificity, and in testing the same model reached 80%/75%.

Amplification of TCR beta CDR3 regions was carried out from RNA transcripts. The first round of RT-PCR for the TCR CDR3 was performed with the HTBI primer set and the Qiagen OneStep RT-PCR kit. Libraries were constructed in a second round of multiplex PCR, after which size selection and purification were carried out. Libraries were sequenced paired-end with 100 bp reads on an Illumina HiSeq2000. As for the original processing: SOAPnuke was used to process the raw data, removing reads that contained adapters or uncalled bases, had a mean Phred below 15, or lacked an exact match to the constant primer or identifier. High-quality paired reads were merged using COPE v1.2.5, and each unique nucleotide sequence was defined as a clonotype. MiTCR v1.1 was used to align clonotypes to the IMGT TRBV, TRBD and TRBJ reference segments. Only V-J combinations with frequency above 0.0001, covering 99% to 99.2% of repertoires, were analysed. A TCS score was defined as the ratio between F50 (clonal expansion) and ExV (chaos), using BLOSUM62-based TCRdist between CDR3 peptides within each V-J. Welch's t-statistics and random forest reduced around 550 V-J features to fewer than 15, which were used in a naive Bayes classifier (R e1071). In-frame beta chains were kept once TCRdb had trimmed the public reads at Q25 with fastp and called clones with MiXCR. Merged by CDR3 protein, the rows form single entries marked with the most common genes and DNA. TCRdb, not the original authors, processed these V and J calls. Present in this sample are a few hundred thousand distinct CDR3 sequences, roughly 13% of which were seen just once. The top ten hold about 5% of the sample.

Graves' hyperthyroidism was defined as stable when no progression to ophthalmopathy occurred over 18 months of follow-up. The hyperthyroidism patients were between 18 and 65 years old and newly diagnosed, with a disease duration of less than 2 months. The study excluded patients with uncontrolled infections, other autoimmune diseases, pregnancy or lactation. Diagnoses relied on clinical symptoms, serum thyroxine and TRAb, thyroid ultrasound and orbital computed tomography. Ficoll-Paque density gradient centrifugation was used to isolate PBMCs from approximately 10 ml of fresh peripheral blood. Total RNA was extracted with Trizol reagent, and quality was checked on an Agilent 2100 Bioanalyzer. Note on this clonotype: Its antigen has not been determined. No much larger clonotype is one base removed from it; base qualities were not supplied.

Trimming takes 5 bases from V and 1 base from J, and the germline ends sit 5 bases apart. The CDR3 holds 13 amino acids from the cysteine to the phenylalanine. Only the CDR3 DNA is retained, 39 bases long and in frame from the first base. The CDR1 and CDR2 encoded by the germline V gene (reference sequence) are PRHDT and FYEKMQ. The sequence joins TRBV13 to TRBJ2-2; there is no confident call for the D gene. This TCR was recovered from a woman aged 18 to 35 with Graves' hyperthyroidism. Sequencing was carried out using blood. The CDR3 sequence is CASSHRNTGELFF. The DNA is as follows: TGTGCCAGCAGCCACAGGAACACCGGGGAGCTGTTTTTT.